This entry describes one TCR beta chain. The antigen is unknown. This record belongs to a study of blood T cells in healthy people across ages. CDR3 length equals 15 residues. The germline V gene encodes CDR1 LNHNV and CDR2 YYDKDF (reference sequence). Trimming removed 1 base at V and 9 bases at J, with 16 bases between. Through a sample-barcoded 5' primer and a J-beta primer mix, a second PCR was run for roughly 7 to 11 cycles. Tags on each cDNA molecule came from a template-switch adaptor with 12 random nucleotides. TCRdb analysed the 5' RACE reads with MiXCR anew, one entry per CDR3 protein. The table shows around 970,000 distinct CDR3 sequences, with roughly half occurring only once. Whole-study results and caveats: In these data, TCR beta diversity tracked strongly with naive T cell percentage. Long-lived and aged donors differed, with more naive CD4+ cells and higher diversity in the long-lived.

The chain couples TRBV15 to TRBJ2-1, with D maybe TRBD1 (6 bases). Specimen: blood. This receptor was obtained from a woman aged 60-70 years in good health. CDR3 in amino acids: CATSRGGVGAGEQFF. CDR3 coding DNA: TGTGCCACCAGCAGAGGTGGTGTGGGGGCGGGTGAGCAGTTCTTC.